A selection of T cell receptor beta chains follows, all from one sample in a study of post-analysis software for immune sequencing data. TCRdb called the PCR reads again in MiXCR, with one record for every CDR3 protein. The sample holds 600,000 to 750,000 distinct CDR3 sequences, 59% seen once. The sequenced material came from blood. The source of these receptors is a girl aged 2-10 years with multiple sclerosis. Each CDR3 is given with its conserved first and last residue. A D gene is named only where the DNA matches it firmly. Expanded clones are given a class, and other clones once, few, many or no size at all.

V: TRBV28
D: .
J: TRBJ1-2
size: .
DNA: TGTGCCAGCAGTTCCCAGGACAGATCAAACTATGGCTACACCTTC
CDR3: CASSSQDRSNYGYTF

V: TRBV29-1
D: .
J: TRBJ2-1
size: many
DNA: TGCAGCGCCGCTGCGCGGGACTACAATGAGCAGTTCTTC
CDR3: CSAAARDYNEQFF

V: TRBV15
D: TRBD1
J: TRBJ2-3
size: .
DNA: TGTGCCACGGGGACAGCCCGAGATACGCAGTATTTT
CDR3: CATGTARDTQYF

V: TRBV2
D: .
J: TRBJ1-2
size: .
DNA: TGTGCCAGCACGCCCCCGGGCCCCGGCTACACCTTC
CDR3: CASTPPGPGYTF

V: TRBV28
D: TRBD1
J: TRBJ1-6
size: few
DNA: TGTGCCAGCAGTTCAAGACAGGGTGGAGGTAGTTCACCCCTCCACTTT
CDR3: CASSSRQGGGSSPLHF

V: TRBV7-9
D: .
J: TRBJ1-4
size: .
DNA: TGTGCCAGCAGCCACCGGGACACGAATGAAAAACTGTTTTTT
CDR3: CASSHRDTNEKLFF

V: TRBV4-1
D: .
J: TRBJ1-1
size: .
DNA: TGCGCCAGCAGCCAAGTTAGGGGGATGAACACTGAAGCTTTCTTT
CDR3: CASSQVRGMNTEAFF

V: TRBV10-3
D: .
J: TRBJ2-7
size: few
DNA: TGTGCCATCAGTGAAGTTAGATCCCACTACGAGCAGTACTTC
CDR3: CAISEVRSHYEQYF

V: TRBV12-3/TRBV12-4
D: TRBD1
J: TRBJ2-7
size: .
DNA: TGTGCCAGCAGGGCCCCCGGGACAGGGGTCCACGAGCAGTACTTC
CDR3: CASRAPGTGVHEQYF

V: TRBV10-3
D: TRBD2
J: TRBJ2-5
size: .
DNA: TGTGCCATCAGGGGTTCTAGCGGGGGAGAGACCCAGTACTTC
CDR3: CAIRGSSGGETQYF

V: TRBV29-1
D: TRBD2
J: TRBJ2-1
size: .
DNA: TGCAGCGTTGTCCCCTCACTAGCGGGAGCCTACAATGAGCAGTTCTTC
CDR3: CSVVPSLAGAYNEQFF

V: TRBV7-3
D: .
J: TRBJ1-1
size: .
DNA: TGTGCCAGCAGACACAATTCAGAATCTGAAGCTTTCTTT
CDR3: CASRHNSESEAFF

V: TRBV29-1
D: .
J: TRBJ2-6
size: few
DNA: TGCAGCGTACGATGGATCTCTGGGGCCAACGTCCTGACTTTC
CDR3: CSVRWISGANVLTF

V: TRBV20-1
D: .
J: TRBJ2-1
size: .
DNA: TGCAGTGCTCAACAGGGAGTCAGCAATGAGCAGTTCTTC
CDR3: CSAQQGVSNEQFF

V: TRBV11-2
D: TRBD2
J: TRBJ2-1
size: .
DNA: TGTGCCAGCAGCTTACGGGCTAGCGGGCATGAGCAGTTCTTC
CDR3: CASSLRASGHEQFF

V: TRBV29-1
D: .
J: TRBJ2-7
size: .
DNA: TGCAGCGGAGGGGGTCGGCAGGGTATATACTACGAGCAGTACTTC
CDR3: CSGGGRQGIYYEQYF

V: TRBV7-9
D: .
J: TRBJ2-1
size: .
DNA: TGTGCCAGCACAGCGGCCTCCTACAATGAGCAGTTCTTC
CDR3: CASTAASYNEQFF

V: TRBV20-1
D: .
J: TRBJ2-1
size: .
DNA: TGCAGTGCTAGAGATCCGGCGGGGACTAATGAGCAGTTCTTC
CDR3: CSARDPAGTNEQFF

V: TRBV4-3
D: .
J: TRBJ2-3
size: few
DNA: TGCGCCAGCAGCCAAGGACCGTACGTAGGGGATACGCAGTATTTT
CDR3: CASSQGPYVGDTQYF

V: TRBV20-1
D: .
J: TRBJ2-1
size: .
DNA: TGCAGTGCTAGGGACCCGATCTACAATGAGCAGTTCTTC
CDR3: CSARDPIYNEQFF

V: TRBV14
D: .
J: TRBJ2-5
size: .
DNA: TGTGCCAGCAGCGATTCAGGGACGCAGCGAGAGACCCAGTACTTC
CDR3: CASSDSGTQRETQYF

V: TRBV2
D: TRBD1
J: TRBJ1-1
size: .
DNA: TGTGCCAGCAGTGTAGAGGGGGCATGGAGTGAAGCTTTCTTT
CDR3: CASSVEGAWSEAFF

V: TRBV20-1
D: TRBD1
J: TRBJ2-5
size: .
DNA: TGCAGTGCTAGAGTGGACAGGGGAGAGACCCAGTACTTC
CDR3: CSARVDRGETQYF

V: TRBV29-1
D: .
J: TRBJ2-1
size: few
DNA: TGCAGCGGAACACGGGGGTCCTACAATGAGCAGTTCTTC
CDR3: CSGTRGSYNEQFF

V: TRBV29-1
D: .
J: TRBJ1-2
size: .
DNA: TGCAGCGTTGAAGACGGGTCGACAGTGGGATCATATGGCTACACCTTC
CDR3: CSVEDGSTVGSYGYTF

V: TRBV12-3/TRBV12-4
D: .
J: TRBJ1-1
size: .
DNA: TGTGCCAGCACCCCGACAGGCAAGTGGACTGAAGCTTTCTTT
CDR3: CASTPTGKWTEAFF

V: TRBV4-2
D: .
J: TRBJ1-6
size: .
DNA: TGTGCCAGCAGCCAAGACCGGGACACCTATAATTCACCCCTCCACTTT
CDR3: CASSQDRDTYNSPLHF

V: TRBV6-5
D: TRBD1
J: TRBJ2-5
size: few
DNA: TGTGCCAGCAGTAACAAGGACAGGGGGCAGACCCAGTACTTC
CDR3: CASSNKDRGQTQYF

V: TRBV2
D: .
J: TRBJ2-1
size: few
DNA: TGTGCCAGCAGTGAACGAGCAGCCAACTACAATGAGCAGTTCTTC
CDR3: CASSERAANYNEQFF

V: TRBV29-1
D: .
J: TRBJ2-1
size: .
DNA: TGCAGCGTTAGTAGGGGGGCTGGTCCCAGCTCCTACAATGAGCAGTTCTTC
CDR3: CSVSRGAGPSSYNEQFF

V: TRBV7-7
D: TRBD2
J: TRBJ2-5
size: .
DNA: TGTGCCAGCAGCTTACTTCCTAGCGGGGGAGAGACCCAGTACTTC
CDR3: CASSLLPSGGETQYF

V: TRBV12-3/TRBV12-4
D: .
J: TRBJ1-2
size: .
DNA: TGTGCCAGCACCCTACCGGGACCTCCGAGGGGCTACACCTTC
CDR3: CASTLPGPPRGYTF

V: TRBV28
D: .
J: TRBJ1-2
size: few
DNA: TGTGCCAGCAGCTTGGGGAGTACAGGGTTTGGATATGGCTACACCTTC
CDR3: CASSLGSTGFGYGYTF

V: TRBV6-5
D: .
J: TRBJ1-2
size: .
DNA: TGTGCCAGCAGTTACTCGATGGGACCTAACTATGGCTACACCTTC
CDR3: CASSYSMGPNYGYTF

V: TRBV18
D: .
J: TRBJ2-4
size: .
DNA: TGTGCCAGCTCACCAGCCGTGGGCAAAAACATTCAGTACTTC
CDR3: CASSPAVGKNIQYF

V: TRBV25-1
D: .
J: TRBJ2-3
size: .
DNA: TGTGCCAGCAGTAACGAGGGGCAGCGAAATACGCAGTATTTT
CDR3: CASSNEGQRNTQYF

V: TRBV5-1
D: .
J: TRBJ2-3
size: .
DNA: TGCGCCAGCAGTACCAGGGTGAGAGATACGCAGTATTTT
CDR3: CASSTRVRDTQYF

V: TRBV6-1
D: TRBD2
J: TRBJ2-7
size: .
DNA: TGTGCCAGCAGGGGGACTAGCGGGAGCCACGAGCAGTACTTC
CDR3: CASRGTSGSHEQYF

V: TRBV5-1
D: .
J: TRBJ2-3
size: .
DNA: TGCGCCAGCAGGGAGACCCTGGACACAGATACGCAGTATTTT
CDR3: CASRETLDTDTQYF

V: TRBV5-1
D: TRBD2
J: TRBJ2-7
size: .
DNA: TGCGCCAGCAGCTTTGGGACTAGCGGGAGCTCTGAGGGAGGCGAGCAGTACTTC
CDR3: CASSFGTSGSSEGGEQYF

V: TRBV7-7
D: .
J: TRBJ1-4
size: .
DNA: TGTGCTAGCAGCCCATATGAAAAACTGTTTTTT
CDR3: CASSPYEKLFF

V: TRBV6-1
D: .
J: TRBJ2-7
size: .
DNA: TGTGCCAGCAGTGCATCGGGACGGACCTACGAGCAGTACTTC
CDR3: CASSASGRTYEQYF

V: TRBV10-3
D: TRBD2
J: TRBJ2-1
size: .
DNA: TGTGCCATCAGTGAGTCGGAAAGGGACTACGACAATGAGCAGTTCTTC
CDR3: CAISESERDYDNEQFF

V: TRBV12-3/TRBV12-4
D: .
J: TRBJ1-1
size: few
DNA: TGTGCCAGCAGTTTAGGTGAAGCTTTCTTT
CDR3: CASSLGEAFF

V: TRBV6-2/TRBV6-3
D: .
J: TRBJ2-1
size: .
DNA: TGTGCCACCAGCAATCTAACAGGGTCCTCCTACAATGAGCAGTTCTTC
CDR3: CATSNLTGSSYNEQFF

V: TRBV2
D: .
J: TRBJ1-4
size: .
DNA: TGTGCCAGCAGACAGGGCAACGAAAAACTGTTTTTT
CDR3: CASRQGNEKLFF

V: TRBV5-4
D: TRBD1
J: TRBJ2-1
size: once
DNA: TGTGCCGGCAGCCGGCCGACAGGGGAGTACTCTAATGAGCAGTTCTTC
CDR3: CAGSRPTGEYSNEQFF